These 31 T cell receptor beta chains came from one sample sequenced in a study of blood T cell repertoires in COVID-19. Produced via immunoSEQ multiplex PCR; TCRdb's table is partial and in-frame only. The data show some 300,000 clones, around 89% seen once. Sequencing used PBMCs or T cells enriched from blood (not recorded which). The receptors were gathered from a woman in her thirties or forties who had recovered from COVID-19.

The J gene is TRBJ2-7, the V gene TRBV19, with D possibly being TRBD1 (6 bases). The CDR3 is 14 amino acids. CDR1 and CDR2 (germline): LNHDA, SQIVND (reference sequence). Deletions cut 5 bases from V and 4 bases from J, with 15 bases between. This CDR3 is CASSFTGSLYEQYF. In nucleotides, the CDR3 is TGTGCCAGTAGTTTTACAGGGAGCTTATACGAGCAGTACTTC.

The chain combines TRBV6-6 with TRBJ2-2; 7 bases agree with TRBD1. The CDR3 is 14 residues long. Germline V gene data show CDR1 as MNHNY and CDR2 as SVGAGI (reference sequence). The V gene end was trimmed by 4 bases and the J gene end by 5 bases; junction bases not matched to a gene: 4. The CDR3: CASSFDRATGELFF. Written as DNA, the CDR3 is TGTGCCAGCAGTTTTGACAGGGCGACCGGGGAGCTGTTTTTT.

The chain employs TRBV29-1 and TRBJ2-7; no definite D call. Germline-derived CDR1 and CDR2 are SQVTM and ANQGSEA. Trimming took off 5 bases at V and 0 bases at J, with 11 bases between the two ends. The length of the CDR3 is 13 residues. CDR3 protein: CSVKFYSSYEQYF. The CDR3 DNA follows: TGCAGCGTTAAATTCTATTCCTCCTACGAGCAGTACTTC.

The V gene is TRBV5-4, the J gene TRBJ1-2; D call uncertain. Germline V lookup: CDR1 SGHNT, CDR2 YYREEE (reference sequence). V was cut by 0 bases and J by 8 bases, with 11 bases left in between. The CDR3 is 13 residues long. The DNA for the CDR3 is TGTGCCAGCAGCTTGGAAGGGCCGGGGGGCTACACCTTC. It specifies CASSLEGPGGYTF.

The V and J genes are TRBV7-9 and TRBJ1-2; the D gene is possibly TRBD1 (5 bases). The CDR3 consists of 13 residues. Germline values: CDR1 SEHNR, CDR2 FQNEAQ (reference sequence). Trimming took 3 bases from V and 4 from J, leaving 9 bases between them. For the CDR3, the DNA is TGTGCCAGCAGCTTCTGGGGGGTCTATGGCTACACCTTC. Translating it yields CASSFWGVYGYTF. Full variable domain (outside the CDR3, taken from reference TRBV7-9 and TRBJ1-2): DTGVSQNPRHKITKRGQNVTFRCDPISEHNRLYWYRQTLGQGPEFLTYFQNEAQLEKSRLLSDRFSAERPKGSFSTLEIQRTEQGDSAMYLCASSFWGVYGYTFGSGTRLTVV.

The sample holds a few counts of this clone. Written as DNA, the CDR3 is TGTGCCAGCAGCCAACGACAGGGCAGATCCTACGAGCAGTACTTC. This encodes CASSQRQGRSYEQYF. J is TRBJ2-7 and V is TRBV3-1 (or the pseudogene TRBV3-2), with 7 bases lining up with TRBD1. The CDR3 contains 15 residues. The germline gives CDR1 LGHDT, CDR2 YNNKEL (reference sequence). V was clipped by 2 bases and J by 1 base; unmatched bases: 5.

The CDR3 here is CASSFLGLAGSSYEQYF. CDR3 sequence (DNA): TGTGCCAGCAGCTTCCTCGGACTAGCGGGGAGTTCCTACGAGCAGTACTTC. The J gene is TRBJ2-7, the V gene TRBV5-6; 12 nucleotides align to TRBD2. V lost 2 bases, J lost 1 base, and 7 bases stayed unmatched. The CDR3 is 17 residues long. Germline assignment: CDR1 SGHDT and CDR2 YYEEEE.

This chain joins TRBV7-9 and TRBJ1-4; possible D gene TRBD1, 6 bases. The CDR3 loop spans 14 amino acids. The germline V and J ends were trimmed by 3 bases and 8 bases, with 13 bases remaining between them. Germline CDR1 and CDR2: SEHNR and FQNEAQ (reference sequence). The CDR3 nucleotides read TGTGCCAGCAGCTTTCAGGGGAGAGGGGAAAAACTGTTTTTT. This translates into CASSFQGRGEKLFF.

The rearrangement joins TRBV19 to TRBJ2-1; 7 bases are shared with TRBD2. After removal of 5 bases from V and 8 bases from J, the junction contained 6 bases not matched to a gene. CDR1 is LNHDA, CDR2 SQIVND, per germline (reference sequence). The CDR3 has 13 residues. CDR3 DNA: TGTGCCAGTAGTTCCCTGAGCGGGGATGAGCAGTTCTTC. Translated: CASSSLSGDEQFF.

Note on this clone: As the CDR3 is not closed by the conserved phenylalanine or tryptophan, this likely results from a read error. The DNA is left out, because the CDR3 cannot be placed on it with certainty; the CDR3 is given as TCRdb lists it. The rearrangement links TRBV28 to TRBJ1-2. Germline CDR1 is MDHEN and CDR2 is SYDVKM. The CDR3 spans 11 amino acids, including both terminal residues. The CDR3: CASSLRGSTAL.

The rearrangement links TRBV6-5 to TRBJ1-2; possible D gene TRBD1, 6 bases. In germline, CDR1 is MNHEY, CDR2 SVGAGI. Trimming removed 0 bases at V and 1 base at J, with 9 bases between. The CDR3 loop spans 15 amino acids. The CDR3 coding sequence is TGTGCCAGCAGTTACTCGAACAGGGTTAACTATGGCTACACCTTC. Translated: CASSYSNRVNYGYTF.

The V call is TRBV18, the J call TRBJ2-3, with 7 bases matching TRBD2. This CDR3 region has 15 residues. Germline V gene lookup returns CDR1 KGHSH and CDR2 LQKENI. The ends lost 2 bases at V and 1 base at J; junction bases unmatched: 3. In nucleotides, the CDR3 is TGTGCCAGCTCACCAGGGAGGGGCGGCACAGATACGCAGTATTTT. As protein: CASSPGRGGTDTQYF.

This chain connects TRBV5-5 to TRBJ2-7; a possible D gene is TRBD1 (8 bases). V was trimmed by 5 bases and J by 0 bases, leaving 30 bases between them. Germline CDR1 and CDR2: SGHKS and YYEKEE (reference sequence). The CDR3 covers 20 residues. CDR3 bases: TGTGCCAGCAGTTCCGGGACAGGAGTTAGCGGGCGCGAGTACTCCTACGAGCAGTACTTC. Amino acids: CASSSGTGVSGREYSYEQYF.

The J gene is TRBJ1-4, the V gene TRBV6-5; possible D gene TRBD1, 5 bases. The CDR3 has 15 residues. Germline assignment: CDR1 MNHEY and CDR2 SVGAGI. The germline V and J ends were trimmed by 0 bases and 3 bases, with 8 bases remaining between them. The CDR3 bases are TGTGCCAGCAGTTACTCGCAGGGTCCTAATGAAAAACTGTTTTTT. Protein: CASSYSQGPNEKLFF.

This sequence joins TRBV29-1 and TRBJ2-1; D might be TRBD1 (6 bases). Between the trimmed V and J ends, which lost 6 bases and 6 bases, there was a span of 18 bases. From germline, CDR1 is SQVTM and CDR2 ANQGSEA. The CDR3 runs 14 residues. In nucleotides, the CDR3 is TGCAGCGTATGGACAGTCACCCTATTCAATGAGCAGTTCTTC. Translating it yields CSVWTVTLFNEQFF.

The chain is built from TRBV28 and TRBJ2-5, with a possible D match to TRBD2 (5 bases). Trimming took 7 bases from V and 6 from J, leaving 18 bases between them. From germline, CDR1 is MDHEN and CDR2 SYDVKM. The CDR3 totals 14 residues. CDR3 DNA sequence: TGTGCCAGCATCCCCGGGCTAGCTGGGAAGACCCAGTACTTC. This translates into CASIPGLAGKTQYF.

V usage is TRBV29-1 and J usage is TRBJ2-5; TRBD1 agrees at 7 bases. CDR1 is SQVTM, CDR2 ANQGSEA, per germline. After removal of 6 bases from V and 4 bases from J, the junction contained 5 bases not matched to a gene. CDR3 length: 12 amino acids. CDR3: CSVRTGTETQYF. CDR3 DNA sequence: TGCAGCGTGAGGACAGGCACAGAGACCCAGTACTTC.

This clone was picked up one time. The genes are TRBV30 and TRBJ2-1; D ambiguous. V was cut by 3 bases and J by 8 bases, with 11 bases left in between. Germline V lookup: CDR1 GTSNPN, CDR2 SVGIG (reference sequence). This CDR3 contains 12 residues. The CDR3 is CAWSRSSDEQFF. In DNA form, the CDR3 reads TGTGCCTGGAGCCGGTCATCGGATGAGCAGTTCTTC.

The chain carries TRBV6-6 and TRBJ1-3, with unresolved D. The CDR3 has 15 amino acids. V was clipped by 4 bases and J by 4 bases, with 14 bases between them. Germline lookup yields CDR1 MNHNY and CDR2 SVGAGI (reference sequence). CDR3 loop: CASSLAAPSGNTIYF. The CDR3 DNA reads TGTGCCAGCAGTTTGGCGGCCCCGAGCGGAAACACCATATATTTT.

The V gene is TRBV7-9, the J gene TRBJ2-5, with 8 bases that match TRBD2. V lost 1 base, J lost 5 bases, and 3 bases stayed unmatched. The CDR3 totals 14 residues. Per the germline V gene, CDR1 is SEHNR and CDR2 is FQNEAQ (reference sequence). CDR3 in amino acids: CASSLGSGSETQYF. The CDR3 DNA reads TGTGCCAGCAGCTTAGGGAGCGGGAGTGAGACCCAGTACTTC.

The chain uses TRBV5-1 and TRBJ1-2, with 8 positions matching TRBD1. The CDR3 has 14 residues. CDR1 is SGHRS, CDR2 YFSETQ, per germline. Trimming at V came to 4 bases and at J to 4 bases, leaving 6 bases not matched to a gene. CDR3 residues: CASSTGTGPYGYTF. CDR3 coding DNA: TGCGCCAGCAGCACCGGGACAGGACCCTATGGCTACACCTTC.

The genes are TRBV12-3 or TRBV12-4 and TRBJ2-2; 7 bases match TRBD1. Trimming removed 6 bases from V and 12 bases from J; junction bases left unmatched: 10. CDR3 length equals 13 residues. This CDR3 reads CASSRDSSGQLFF. CDR3 in DNA: TGTGCCAGCAGCCGGGACAGCTCGGGGCAGCTGTTTTTT.

The chain combines TRBV2 with TRBJ2-7; TRBD1 aligns across 8 bases. The germline CDR1 and CDR2 sequences are SNHLY and FYNNEI. This CDR3 comprises 14 residues. V was pared by 4 bases and J by 4 bases, with 6 bases of the junction left unmatched. CDR3 in amino acids: CASSGQGAHYEQYF. The CDR3 coding sequence is TGTGCCAGCAGTGGGCAGGGGGCGCATTACGAGCAGTACTTC.

The rearrangement uses TRBV11-3 and TRBJ1-1; possibly TRBD1 for D (5 bases). The germline gives CDR1 SGHNT, CDR2 YENEEA. This CDR3 has 15 amino acids. V lost 4 bases and J 0 bases, leaving 12 bases between the germline ends. The CDR3 region is CASSSGGPMNTEAFF. The CDR3 bases are TGTGCCAGCAGCTCCGGGGGACCAATGAACACTGAAGCTTTCTTT.

The J gene is TRBJ2-1, the V gene TRBV5-8, with 10 nucleotides matching TRBD2. Germline V gene lookup returns CDR1 SGHTS and CDR2 YDEGEE. The CDR3 spans 17 residues. Trimming took 3 bases from V and 6 from J; bases not matched to a gene: 12. In nucleotides, the CDR3 is TGTGCCAGCAGCTCGTTCCTAGCGGGAGAGTCCGGCAATGAGCAGTTCTTC. Amino acids: CASSSFLAGESGNEQFF. The full variable domain, with the rest looked up from reference TRBV5-8 and TRBJ2-1, is EAGVTQSPTHLIKTRGQQATLRCSPISGHTSVYWYQQALGLGLQFLLWYDEGEERNRGNFPPRFSGRQFPNYSSELNVNALELEDSALYLCASSSFLAGESGNEQFFGPGTRLTVL.

The rearrangement joins TRBV20-1 to TRBJ1-1; D is uncertain. The V gene's germline CDR1 is DFQATT and CDR2 SNEGSKA (reference sequence). This CDR3 comprises 11 residues. The V gene lost 5 bases and the J gene lost 1 base, with 5 bases spanning the gap. CDR3 sequence reads: CSASWNTEAFF. The CDR3 region has the DNA TGCAGTGCTTCCTGGAACACTGAAGCTTTCTTT.

The rearrangement links TRBV7-2 to TRBJ1-6; D gene uncertain. This CDR3 contains 11 residues. CDR1 SGHTA and CDR2 FQGNSA come from the germline V gene. V dropped 3 bases and J dropped 14 bases, with 8 bases sitting between them. This CDR3 reads CASSFQSSLHF. The CDR3 nucleotides read TGTGCCAGCAGCTTTCAGTCGTCCCTCCACTTT.

The rearrangement joins TRBV25-1 to TRBJ2-1, with no clear D. V lost 0 bases and J 2 bases, leaving 8 bases between the germline ends. CDR1 is MGHDK and CDR2 is SYGVNS in the germline V gene. CDR3 length: 15 amino acids. This CDR3 is CASSEYIEAYNEQFF. Written as DNA, the CDR3 is TGTGCCAGCAGTGAATATATCGAGGCCTACAATGAGCAGTTCTTC. Drawing the rest from reference TRBV25-1 and TRBJ2-1, the complete variable domain is EADIYQTPRYLVIGTGKKITLECSQTMGHDKMYWYQQDPGMELHLIHYSYGVNSTEKGDLSSESTVSRIRTEHFPLTLESARPSHTSQYLCASSEYIEAYNEQFFGPGTRLTVL.

J is TRBJ2-5 and V is TRBV11-1; D might be TRBD1 (6 bases). This CDR3 is built from 16 residues. Germline V gives CDR1 SGHAT, CDR2 FQDESV (reference sequence). V lost 1 base to trimming and J lost 3 bases, with 15 bases between them. The CDR3 spells CASSLVDSPTKETQYF. The CDR3 nucleotides are TGTGCCAGCAGCTTAGTGGACAGCCCGACTAAAGAGACCCAGTACTTC.

This chain links TRBV5-1 with TRBJ1-4; weak D call: TRBD1 (5 bases). CDR3 length equals 14 residues. CDR1 and CDR2 from the germline V gene are SGHRS and YFSETQ. The V and J ends lost 0 bases and 8 bases respectively, with 11 bases between them. This CDR3 reads CASSLEGNGEKLFF. The CDR3 nucleotides read TGCGCCAGCAGCTTGGAGGGGAACGGAGAAAAACTGTTTTTT.

The CDR3 region has the DNA TGTGCCAGCAGCCCCCTAGCGGGAGCCCCGGATGAGCAGTTCTTC. This gives the protein CASSPLAGAPDEQFF. V usage is TRBV7-8 and J usage is TRBJ2-1; the match to TRBD2 covers 10 bases. The V gene's germline CDR1 is SGHVS and CDR2 FQNEAQ. This CDR3 spans 15 amino acids. The V gene end was trimmed by 5 bases and the J gene end by 8 bases; junction bases not matched to a gene: 9.